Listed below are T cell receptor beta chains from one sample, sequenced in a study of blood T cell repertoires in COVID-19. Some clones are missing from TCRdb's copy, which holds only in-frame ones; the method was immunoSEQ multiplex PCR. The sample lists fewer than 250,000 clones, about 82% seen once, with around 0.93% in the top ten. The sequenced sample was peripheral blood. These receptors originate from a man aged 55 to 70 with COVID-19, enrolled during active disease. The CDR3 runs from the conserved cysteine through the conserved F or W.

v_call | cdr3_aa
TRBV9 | CASSVGQGNEKLFF
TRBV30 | CAWGPGLSNEKLFF
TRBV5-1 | CASSPDSFQETQYF
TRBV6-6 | CASSYVEGTEAFF
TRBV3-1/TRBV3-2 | CASSQGTANQPQHF
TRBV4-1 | CASSQDSDRGDQPQHF
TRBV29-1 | CSVTGQGWNTEAFF
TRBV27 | CASSLSGPGSPLHF
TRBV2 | CASSEGTVTNIQYF
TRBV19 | CASMQGTKNIQYF
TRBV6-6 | CASTPRVAETEAFF
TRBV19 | CASSIDLAGANTGELFF
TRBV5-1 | CASSRHTGGENTEAFF
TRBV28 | CASSFSGDNQPQHF
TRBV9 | CASSPGGGYTF
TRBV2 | CATGGRTEAFF
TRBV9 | CASRGGSDEQYF
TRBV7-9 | CASSLAGGNTEAFF
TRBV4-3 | CASSHPPAGSYFMNTEAFF
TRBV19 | CASSARTGALANEQFF
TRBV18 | CASSPPTGGWELFF
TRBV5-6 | CASSSGDRGLSDGYTF
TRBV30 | CAWSVLLGAQETQYF
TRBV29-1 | CSVGSFNQPQHF
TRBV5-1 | CARAEGQGTGELFF
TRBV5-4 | CASTAGSTNYGYTF
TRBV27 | CASSLDRGQETQYF
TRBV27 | CASSYAGQQAFF
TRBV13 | CASSPSGGGVAEAFF
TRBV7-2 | CASSWGQSNTGELFF
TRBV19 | CASSIGTALRSGNTIYF
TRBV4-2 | CASSQGSAGALEKLFF
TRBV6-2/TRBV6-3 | CASSGLAYEQYF
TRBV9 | CASSVTGTANEKLFF
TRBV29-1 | CSVDQRGGEQYF
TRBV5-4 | CASSPAGAYEQYF
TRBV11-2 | CASSLDFTLQETQYF
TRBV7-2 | CASNSLGGREKLFF
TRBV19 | CASQDRGQETQYF
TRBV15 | CATSPDRGPWEQYF
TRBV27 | CASSLVGTGTEAFF
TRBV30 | CAWLPKGRGELFF
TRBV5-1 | CASSAGTGNGETQYF
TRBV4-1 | CASSLPQGANTEAFF
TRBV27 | CASSLTYRSTDTQYF
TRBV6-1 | CASSEFILNSYEQYF
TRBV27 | CASSLKGRVTNTGELFF
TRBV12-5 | CASGFNGDAGGEDEKLFF
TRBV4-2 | CASSQDRDRSYNEQFF
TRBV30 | CAWSGDRAGGNTIYF